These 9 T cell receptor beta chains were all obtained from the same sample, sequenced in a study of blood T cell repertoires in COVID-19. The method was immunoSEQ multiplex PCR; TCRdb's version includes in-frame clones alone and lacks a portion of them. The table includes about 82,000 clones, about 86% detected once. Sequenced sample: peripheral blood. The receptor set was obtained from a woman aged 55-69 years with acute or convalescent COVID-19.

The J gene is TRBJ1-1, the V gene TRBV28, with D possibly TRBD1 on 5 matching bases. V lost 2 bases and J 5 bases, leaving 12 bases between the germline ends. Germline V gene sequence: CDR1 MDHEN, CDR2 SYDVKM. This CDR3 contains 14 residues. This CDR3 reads CASSLIAAGTEAFF. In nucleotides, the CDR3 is TGTGCCAGCAGTTTAATAGCGGCAGGGACTGAAGCTTTCTTT. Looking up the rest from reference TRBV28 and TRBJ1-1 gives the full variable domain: DVKVTQSSRYLVKRTGEKVFLECVQDMDHENMFWYRQDPGLGLRLIYFSYDVKMKEKGDIPEGYSVSREKKERFSLILESASTNQTSMYLCASSLIAAGTEAFFGQGTRLTVV.

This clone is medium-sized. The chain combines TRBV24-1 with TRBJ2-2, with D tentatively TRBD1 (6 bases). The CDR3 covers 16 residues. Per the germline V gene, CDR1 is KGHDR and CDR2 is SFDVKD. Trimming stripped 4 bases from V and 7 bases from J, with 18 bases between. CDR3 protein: CATSDPTTGLGGELFF. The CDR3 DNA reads TGTGCCACCAGTGACCCCACCACAGGGCTGGGCGGGGAGCTGTTTTTT.

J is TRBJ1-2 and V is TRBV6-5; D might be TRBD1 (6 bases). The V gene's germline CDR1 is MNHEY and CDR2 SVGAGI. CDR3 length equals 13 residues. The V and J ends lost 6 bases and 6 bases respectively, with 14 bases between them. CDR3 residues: CASSINREDGYTF. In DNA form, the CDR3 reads TGTGCCAGCAGCATCAACAGGGAAGATGGCTACACCTTC.

The CDR3 bases are TGTGCCTGGAGTGTACGGGCAGGGAACTCTGGGGCCAACGTCCTGACTTTC. Encoded protein: CAWSVRAGNSGANVLTF. The chain uses TRBV30 and TRBJ2-6; D is possibly TRBD1 (5 bases). V lost 0 bases, J lost 0 bases, and 12 bases lay in between. This CDR3 has 17 amino acids. Looked up from germline, CDR1 is GTSNPN and CDR2 is SVGIG (reference sequence).

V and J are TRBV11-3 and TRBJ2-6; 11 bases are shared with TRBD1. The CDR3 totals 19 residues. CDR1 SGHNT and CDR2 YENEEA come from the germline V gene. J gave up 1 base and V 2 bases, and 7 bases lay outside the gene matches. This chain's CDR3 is CASSLSTGQGGSGANVLTF. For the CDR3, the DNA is TGTGCCAGCAGCTTAAGCACGGGACAGGGGGGTTCTGGGGCCAACGTCCTGACTTTC.

CDR3 sequence: CASSPPQGTGGYEQYF. For the CDR3, the DNA is TGTGCCAGCTCACCACCCCAAGGCACCGGGGGCTACGAGCAGTACTTC. The chain couples TRBV18 to TRBJ2-7; weak D call: TRBD2 (6 bases). Germline V lookup: CDR1 KGHSH, CDR2 LQKENI. Trimming pared 0 bases from V and 3 bases from J, leaving 15 bases between. The CDR3 covers 16 residues.

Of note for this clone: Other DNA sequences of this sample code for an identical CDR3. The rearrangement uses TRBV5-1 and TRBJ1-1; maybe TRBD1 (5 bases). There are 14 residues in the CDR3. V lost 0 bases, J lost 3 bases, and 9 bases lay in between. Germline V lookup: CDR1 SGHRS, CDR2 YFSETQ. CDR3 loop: CASSLAGGDTEAFF. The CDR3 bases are TGCGCCAGCAGCTTGGCCGGGGGAGACACTGAAGCTTTCTTT.

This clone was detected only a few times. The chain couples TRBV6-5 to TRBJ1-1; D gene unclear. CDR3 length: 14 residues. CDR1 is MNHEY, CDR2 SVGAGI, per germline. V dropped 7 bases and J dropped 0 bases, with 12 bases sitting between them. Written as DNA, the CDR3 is TGTGCCAGCACCTCGGCGGTGATGAACACTGAAGCTTTCTTT. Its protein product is CASTSAVMNTEAFF.

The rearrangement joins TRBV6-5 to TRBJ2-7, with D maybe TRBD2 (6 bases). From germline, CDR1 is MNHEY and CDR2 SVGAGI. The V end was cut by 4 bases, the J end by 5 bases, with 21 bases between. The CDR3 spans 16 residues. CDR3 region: CASSSYLTSSTDEQYF. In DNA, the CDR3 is TGTGCCAGCAGTTCCTATTTGACTAGTTCAACCGACGAGCAGTACTTC.